This T cell receptor beta chain was recorded in a study of a mutant IDH1 vaccine in newly diagnosed glioma. Whole-study context: The earlier regimen, radiotherapy, temozolomide, or both, was most often both.

The time point was: baseline, week 1 (first vaccination visit). Documented treatment: pre-vaccination baseline after standard-of-care therapy. With 1 base removed from V and 4 bases from J, the gap between germline ends came to 13 bases. This CDR3 is built from 15 residues. CDR1 is ENHRY and CDR2 is SYGVKD in the germline V gene. The data were produced by immunoSEQ multiplex PCR, yet TCRdb's version contains in-frame clones alone and is incomplete. Of over 25,000 clones in the sample, around 85% were seen once. The chain couples TRBV10-3 to TRBJ2-5, with D perhaps given as TRBD1 or TRBD2 (6 bases each). Sequenced here: PBMCs, sampled from a glioma patient treated with radiotherapy, temozolomide or both. This clonotype was obtained from a woman between 40 and 55 years old with glioma. The CDR3 DNA follows: TGTGCCATCAGTGAGTTGGGGGGCGGCTTAGAGACCCAGTACTTC. It encodes CAISELGGGLETQYF.